The 5 T cell receptor beta chains reported below all come from one sample, sequenced in a study of blood T cell repertoires in COVID-19. Measured with immunoSEQ multiplex PCR; TCRdb has only the in-frame clones, and not every one. The data contain roughly 350,000 clones, almost 90% of them seen just once; the ten biggest clones take up about 6.7%. The sequenced material came from peripheral blood. The source of these receptors is a woman in her seventies with COVID-19, enrolled during active disease.

The chain joins TRBV5-1 to TRBJ1-2; D unclear. This CDR3 is 16 amino acids long. Deletions cut 0 bases from V and 6 bases from J, with 18 bases between. Germline CDR1 and CDR2: SGHRS and YFSETQ. CDR3 residues: CASSLEVGQTNHGYTF. CDR3 DNA sequence: TGCGCCAGCAGCTTGGAGGTTGGGCAGACAAACCATGGCTACACCTTC.

The chain is built from TRBV6-2 or TRBV6-3 and TRBJ2-1, with 10 bases fitting TRBD2. The CDR3 consists of 17 residues. J lost 2 bases, V lost 7 bases, and 11 bases had no gene match. Germline-derived CDR1 and CDR2 are MNHEY and SVGEGT. CDR3 loop: CASNPSSSGGAYNEQFF. The CDR3 nucleotides read TGTGCCAGCAACCCCTCCTCGAGCGGGGGGGCCTACAATGAGCAGTTCTTC.

The chain links TRBV28 to TRBJ2-2; possibly TRBD2 for D (5 bases). The CDR3 is 15 amino acids. V was shortened by 5 bases and J by 3 bases, with 13 bases between the two germline ends. The germline CDR1 and CDR2 sequences are MDHEN and SYDVKM. The CDR3 nucleotides are TGTGCCAGCAGTCCCCTTCCGGGGTACACCGGGGAGCTGTTTTTT. Its translation: CASSPLPGYTGELFF.

The chain carries TRBV10-1 and TRBJ2-7, with 7 positions matching TRBD1. Per germline, CDR1 WNHNN and CDR2 SYGVQD (reference sequence). CDR3 length: 15 amino acids. Unmatched junction bases numbered 11, after V lost 4 bases and J lost 5 bases. CDR3 nucleotide sequence: TGCGCCAGCAGTGCAGGACAGGTCGGCCTAGACGAGCAGTACTTC. This encodes CASSAGQVGLDEQYF.

The chain combines TRBV2 with TRBJ2-2, with D possibly matching TRBD1 (5 bases). Between the trimmed V and J ends, which lost 11 bases and 2 bases, there was a span of 12 bases. The CDR3 has 13 amino acids. The V gene's germline CDR1 is SNHLY and CDR2 FYNNEI. The CDR3 loop is CAEGRANTGELFF. Written as DNA, the CDR3 is TGTGCCGAAGGCAGGGCAAACACCGGGGAGCTGTTTTTT. The variable domain in full, with the rest retrieved from reference TRBV2 and TRBJ2-2, is EPEVTQTPSHQVTQMGQEVILRCVPISNHLYFYWYRQILGQKVEFLVSFYNNEISEKSEIFDDQFSVERPDGSNFTLKIRSTKLEDSAMYFCAEGRANTGELFFGEGSRLTVL.